This T cell receptor (beta chain) came from a study of STAT3 mutations in large granular lymphocyte leukemia. General study findings and limits: Every T-cell large granular lymphocyte leukemia patient had at least one immunodominant TCR beta clonotype.

Method: immunoSEQ multiplex PCR; TCRdb's copy keeps in-frame clones and lacks some. The sample has over 30,000 clones; roughly 84% are singletons. About this clone itself: Antigen unknown.

The TCR comes from a human donor with T large granular lymphocyte leukemia. Some clones in this sample may be carry-over from other donors' samples. Sequenced: PBMCs.

The CDR3 here is CASSNPGGSNSPLHF. CDR3 nucleotide sequence: TGTGCCAGCAGCAATCCGGGAGGATCAAATTCACCCCTCCACTTT. The chain combines TRBV5-6 with TRBJ1-6, with no clear D. The CDR3 runs to 15 residues. V was trimmed by 4 bases and J by 7 bases, leaving 15 bases between them. Per the germline V gene, CDR1 is SGHDT and CDR2 is YYEEEE.